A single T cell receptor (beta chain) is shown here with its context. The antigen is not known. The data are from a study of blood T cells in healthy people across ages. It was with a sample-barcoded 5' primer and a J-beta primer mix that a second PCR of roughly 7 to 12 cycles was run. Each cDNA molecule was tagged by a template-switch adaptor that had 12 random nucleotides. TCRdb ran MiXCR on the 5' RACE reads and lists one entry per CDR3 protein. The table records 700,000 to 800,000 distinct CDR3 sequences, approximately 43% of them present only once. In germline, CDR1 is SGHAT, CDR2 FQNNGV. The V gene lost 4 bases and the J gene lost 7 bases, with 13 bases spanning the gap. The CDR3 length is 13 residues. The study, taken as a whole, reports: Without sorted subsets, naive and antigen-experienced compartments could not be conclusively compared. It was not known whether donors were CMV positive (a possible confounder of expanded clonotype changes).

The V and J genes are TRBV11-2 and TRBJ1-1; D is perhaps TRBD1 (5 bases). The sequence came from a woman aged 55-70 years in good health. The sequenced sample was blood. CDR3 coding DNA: TGTGCCAGCAGCTCCCAGGGTAATGGTGAAGCTTTCTTT. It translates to CASSSQGNGEAFF. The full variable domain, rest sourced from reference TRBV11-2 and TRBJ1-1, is EAGVAQSPRYKIIEKRQSVAFWCNPISGHATLYWYQQILGQGPKLLIQFQNNGVVDDSQLPKDRFSAERLKGVDSTLKIQPAKLEDSAVYLCASSSQGNGEAFFGQGTRLTVV.